The rows below give T cell receptor beta chains drawn from one sample of a study of graft-versus-host responses after intestinal transplantation. TCRdb's table, derived via immunoSEQ multiplex PCR, lists solely in-frame clones and lacks some. In the table there are around 69,000 clones, about 90% of which are singletons. These TCRs' antigens remain unknown. The sequences come from unstimulated CD8+ T cells sorted from spleen or lymph node cells, collected before transplant. These TCRs come from a human donor who was the organ donor for an intestinal transplant. Each CDR3 is given with its conserved first and last residue. The order of the fields is J gene, clone size, D gene, V gene, CDR3 DNA, CDR3 protein. The D gene is left open where the match is weak. Clone size is stated in some rows and not others, as once, few, many or a class when expanded.

TRBJ2-5	NA	NA	TRBV6-5	TGTGCCAGCAGTTACTCGAGTAAGACAGCTGTGGAGACCCAGTACTTC	CASSYSSKTAVETQYF
TRBJ1-2	NA	TRBD1	TRBV2	TGTGTCGGAAATCCCTCAGACAGGGATTTAGCTAACTATGGCTACACCTTC	CVGNPSDRDLANYGYTF
TRBJ2-2	NA	NA	TRBV6-6	TGTGCCAGCAGTTACTCGATCACAGCGAACACCGGGGAGCTGTTTTTT	CASSYSITANTGELFF
TRBJ1-1	NA	NA	TRBV5-4	TGTGCCAGCAGCTACGGAGGCACTGAAGCTTTCTTT	CASSYGGTEAFF
TRBJ2-1	NA	NA	TRBV15	TGTGCCACCAGCAGGGCACCAGGACAGCTATCCTACAATGAGCAGTTCTTC	CATSRAPGQLSYNEQFF
TRBJ1-1	NA	TRBD1	TRBV9	TGTGCCAGCAAGGCTTCAACAGGGGAGACTGAAGCTTTCTTT	CASKASTGETEAFF
TRBJ2-2	NA	NA	TRBV5-1	TGCGCCAGCAGCTCGCACCCCAGAGGCAGACCAACCGGGGAGCTGTTTTTT	CASSSHPRGRPTGELFF
TRBJ1-6	few	NA	TRBV28	TGTGCCAGCAGTTTCGGGAGCTCCTATAATTCACCCCTCCACTTT	CASSFGSSYNSPLHF
TRBJ1-5	NA	NA	TRBV2	TGTGCCAGCAGTGAATCCGGGGGTTATAGCAATCAGCCCCAGCATTTT	CASSESGGYSNQPQHF
TRBJ2-1	NA	NA	TRBV28	TGTGCCAGCAGTTTACCTCGTGGAGGGAAAAGTTTCAATGAGCAGTTCTTC	CASSLPRGGKSFNEQFF
TRBJ2-1	NA	TRBD2	TRBV27	TGTGCCAGCGGGCTAGCGGGGGGTGAGCAGTTCTTC	CASGLAGGEQFF
TRBJ1-3	NA	NA	TRBV7-6	TGTGCCAGCAGCTTACGTCCCTCTGGAAACACCATATATTTT	CASSLRPSGNTIYF
TRBJ2-3	NA	TRBD1	TRBV27	TGTGCCAGCAGTTCCTCGCGCAGGGGGCTTAAAGATACGCAGTATTTT	CASSSSRRGLKDTQYF
TRBJ1-5	NA	TRBD1	TRBV15	TGTGCCACCAGACGGGACAGGGGGAATCAGCCCCAGCATTTT	CATRRDRGNQPQHF
TRBJ1-1	NA	NA	TRBV6-1	TGTGCCAGCAGTTCCCCCGCGGGTTTGAACACTGAAGCTTTCTTT	CASSSPAGLNTEAFF
TRBJ1-2	NA	NA	TRBV28	TGTGCCAGCAGTTTTGGGCCGATGCCCCCCGGCTATGGCTACACCTTC	CASSFGPMPPGYGYTF
TRBJ2-1	NA	NA	TRBV19	TGTGCCAGTAGTATGCGGTTTAACAATGAGCAGTTCTTC	CASSMRFNNEQFF
TRBJ1-1	NA	TRBD1	TRBV4-1	TGCGCCAGCAGCCAAGATCCGACAGGGACAAGGAACACTGAAGCTTTCTTT	CASSQDPTGTRNTEAFF
TRBJ1-1	once	NA	TRBV19	TGTGCCAGTAGTATTTCCGGGAACACTGAAGCTTTCTTT	CASSISGNTEAFF
TRBJ2-1	NA	TRBD2	TRBV29-1	TGCAGCATTAGCGGGGGGGCTGGAAATGAGCAGTTCTTC	CSISGGAGNEQFF
TRBJ2-5	NA	NA	TRBV5-1	TGCGCCAGCAGCCAACGCCCATACGGGGAGACCCAGTACTTC	CASSQRPYGETQYF
TRBJ2-2	NA	TRBD1	TRBV6-5	TGTGCCAGCCAACAGGGGAACGGGGAGCTGTTTTTT	CASQQGNGELFF
TRBJ2-3	NA	TRBD2	TRBV7-6	TGTGCCAGCAGCGCTCAGAGCGGGGGCACAGATACGCAGTATTTT	CASSAQSGGTDTQYF
TRBJ1-1	NA	NA	TRBV6-6	TGTGCCAGCAGTTCAACGAGGCCGGGAAGCACTGAAGCTTTCTTT	CASSSTRPGSTEAFF
TRBJ2-3	NA	NA	TRBV2	TGTGCCAGCAGTACCGACTACGGTGGGATGGATACGCAGTATTTT	CASSTDYGGMDTQYF
TRBJ1-2	NA	NA	TRBV4-2	TGTGCCAGCAGCCAGTGGGCCCGCCCAAACTATGGCTACACCTTC	CASSQWARPNYGYTF
TRBJ2-1	once	NA	TRBV18	TGTGCCAGCTCACCGCGGGGGACGGGGGGCATTTACAATGAGCAGTTCTTC	CASSPRGTGGIYNEQFF
TRBJ2-1	once	TRBD1	TRBV10-3	TGTGCCATCAGTGAGTCGTTGTCAGGGGGCATAAATGAGCAGTTCTTC	CAISESLSGGINEQFF
TRBJ1-2	NA	TRBD1	TRBV30	TGTGCCTGGACCCTGACAGGGGGCTGGGGCTACACCTTC	CAWTLTGGWGYTF
TRBJ1-1	NA	TRBD1	TRBV6-5	TGTGCCAGCAGTTTTCAGGGGGCGCCCACTGAAGCTTTCTTT	CASSFQGAPTEAFF
TRBJ1-1	NA	NA	TRBV4-3	TGCGCCAGCAGCCCGGTACGGAGAACTGAAGCTTTCTTT	CASSPVRRTEAFF
TRBJ2-3	NA	TRBD2	TRBV28	TGTGCCAGCAGGATATCGGGGCGGGGGGGTTCGGTCACAGATACGCAGTATTTT	CASRISGRGGSVTDTQYF
TRBJ2-1	NA	TRBD2	TRBV7-6	TGTGCCAGCAGCTTAGATACGGGGGGGCCCGTTGAGCAGTTCTTC	CASSLDTGGPVEQFF
TRBJ1-4	few	NA	TRBV15	TGTGCCACCAGCAGAGTAGAGGCAGGGCACGAAAAACTGTTTTTT	CATSRVEAGHEKLFF
TRBJ1-2	NA	NA	TRBV10-3	TGTGCCATCAGTGAGTCGAGCAGGGCTAACTATGGCTACACCTTC	CAISESSRANYGYTF
TRBJ1-1	once	NA	TRBV7-8	TGTGCCAGCAGCTTAGGGGGCAGGGAGAACACTGAAGCTTTCTTT	CASSLGGRENTEAFF
TRBJ2-3	NA	TRBD2	TRBV30	TGTGCCTGGAGTGTACTGACTAGCGTAGATACGCAGTATTTT	CAWSVLTSVDTQYF
TRBJ1-1	NA	TRBD1	TRBV19	TGTGCCAGTAATCCGACAGGGGCCTATATTGAAGCTTTCTTT	CASNPTGAYIEAFF
TRBJ2-1	NA	NA	TRBV20-1	TGCAGTGCTCACGGGTGGAAGTTCTTC	CSAHGWKFF
TRBJ2-3	NA	NA	TRBV29-1	TGCAGCGTTGATCGGGGTGGCGCAGATACGCAGTATTTT	CSVDRGGADTQYF
TRBJ1-5	NA	NA	TRBV19	TGTGCCAGTAGTATAGAGAGGCCCGGGTTCAATCAGCCCCAGCATTTT	CASSIERPGFNQPQHF
TRBJ1-2	NA	NA	TRBV28	TGTGCCAGCAGTCCGAACTATGGCTACACCTTC	CASSPNYGYTF